Detailed here is one T cell receptor (beta chain). This table comes from immunoSEQ multiplex PCR, and its TCRdb copy is limited to in-frame clones, with some not included. This table holds about 2,500,000 clones, approximately 94% found once. The data originate from a study of shared clonotypes between healthy human individuals. Trimming pared 5 bases from V and 4 bases from J, leaving 15 bases between. The CDR3 loop spans 15 amino acids. Per germline, CDR1 SEHNR and CDR2 FQNEAQ (reference sequence). The rearrangement uses TRBV7-9 and TRBJ1-3, with D possibly being TRBD1 (6 bases). Sequenced: naive CD4+ T cells sorted from blood. Specified subset: CD45RA+ positively selected. The receptor comes from a man younger than 30 in good health. The CDR3 nucleotides read TGTGCCAGCAGCCCTGCCGGACAGCCAGGAAACACCATATATTTT. Encoded protein: CASSPAGQPGNTIYF.